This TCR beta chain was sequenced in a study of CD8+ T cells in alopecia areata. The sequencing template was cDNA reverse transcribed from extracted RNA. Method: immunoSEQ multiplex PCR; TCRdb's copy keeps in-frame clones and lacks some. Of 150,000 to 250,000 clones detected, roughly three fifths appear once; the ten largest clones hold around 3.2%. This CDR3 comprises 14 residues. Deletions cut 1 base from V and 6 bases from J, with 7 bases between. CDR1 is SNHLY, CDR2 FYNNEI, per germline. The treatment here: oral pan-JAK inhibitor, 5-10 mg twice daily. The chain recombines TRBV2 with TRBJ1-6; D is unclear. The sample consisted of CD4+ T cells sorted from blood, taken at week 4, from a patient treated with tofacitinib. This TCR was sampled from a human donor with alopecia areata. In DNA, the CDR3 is TGTGCCAGCAGTGAAGGTCCAGCTAATTCACCCCTCCACTTT. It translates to CASSEGPANSPLHF.